Listed here is a single TCR beta chain. Original processing methods: Reference gene primer amplification yielded estimated nucleated cell counts. Assay: immunoSEQ multiplex PCR; the TCRdb copy retains only in-frame clones and omits some. Clone size and the V and J calls come from that table; the DNA yielded D and trimming. The sample holds around 120,000 clones, 86% seen once. The data were taken from a study of blood T cell repertoires in COVID-19. Overall study context: There were acute and convalescent COVID-19 samples, and they came from the United States, Italy and Spain. In each case, the material was cDNA or gDNA derived from T cells, B-cell-depleted T cells, or PBMCs.

This CDR3 region has 17 residues. V dropped 1 base and J dropped 2; count of bases not matched to a gene: 7. CDR1 LNHDA and CDR2 SQIVND come from the germline V gene (reference sequence). This chain uses TRBV19 with TRBJ1-5, with 8 nucleotides matching TRBD1. This sequence originates from a man between 65 and 79 years old who had recovered from COVID-19. Sequencing was done on a sample of peripheral blood. For the CDR3, the DNA is TGTGCCAGTAGTATAGGGGCCAGGGGGCAGGGCAATCAGCCCCAGCATTTT. This gives the protein CASSIGARGQGNQPQHF.